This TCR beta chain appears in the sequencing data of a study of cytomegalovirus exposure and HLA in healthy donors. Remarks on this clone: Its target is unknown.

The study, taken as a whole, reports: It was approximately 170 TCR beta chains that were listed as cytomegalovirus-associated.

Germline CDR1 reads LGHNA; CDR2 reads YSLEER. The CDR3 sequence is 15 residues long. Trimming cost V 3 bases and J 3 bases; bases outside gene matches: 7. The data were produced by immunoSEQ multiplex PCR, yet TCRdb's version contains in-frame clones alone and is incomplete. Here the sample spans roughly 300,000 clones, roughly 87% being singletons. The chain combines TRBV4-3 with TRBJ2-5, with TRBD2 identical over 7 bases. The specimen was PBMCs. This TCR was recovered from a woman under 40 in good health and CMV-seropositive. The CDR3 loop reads CASSQARGVKETQYF. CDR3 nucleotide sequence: TGCGCCAGCAGCCAGGCCCGGGGGGTAAAAGAGACCCAGTACTTC.